Presented here are 4 T cell receptor beta chains from one specimen sequenced in a study of T cells in Graves' hyperthyroidism and ophthalmopathy. Amplification yielded TCR beta CDR3 regions, with RNA transcripts as the source. A first-round RT-PCR of the TCR CDR3 used the HTBI primer set. MiXCR was run by TCRdb on the multiplex PCR reads, yielding one entry per CDR3 protein. There are around 180,000 distinct CDR3 sequences in the sample; 15% to 20% occur only once, and roughly 30% lies in the top ten. What was sequenced was blood. The origin of the receptors is a woman aged 50 to 60 with Graves' hyperthyroidism.

This clonotype was observed a handful of times. Just one base apart from a much larger clone, this may be a read error. This sequence joins TRBV12-3 or TRBV12-4 and TRBJ2-7; 7 nucleotides agree with TRBD1. This CDR3 is built from 14 residues. Here the CDR3 reads CVSSARDSSYEQYF. The DNA of the CDR3 is TGTGTCAGCAGTGCACGGGACAGCTCCTACGAGCAGTACTTC.

This clonotype occurred many times. CDR3 DNA sequence: TGCGCCAGCAGCGAGCGGGATACGCAGTATTTT. The encoded protein is CASSERDTQYF. This chain links TRBV5-1 with TRBJ2-3, with D possibly being TRBD2 (5 bases). Trimming took off 4 bases at V and 6 bases at J, with 6 bases between the two ends. CDR1 and CDR2 from the germline V gene are SGHRS and YFSETQ. CDR3 length equals 11 residues.

This clonotype turned up a few times. The chain joins TRBV6-1 to TRBJ1-2; D gene uncertain. The CDR3 is made up of 15 amino acids. Trimming pared 5 bases from V and 6 bases from J, leaving 19 bases between. The germline CDR1 and CDR2 sequences are MNHNS and SASEGT. CDR3 protein: CASSYKVAGGNGYTF. The CDR3 DNA sequence: TGTGCCAGCAGTTATAAGGTGGCAGGCGGAAATGGCTACACCTTC.

Ten or more counts support this clonotype. The chain is built from TRBV11-3 and TRBJ1-1; D is undetermined. Germline CDR1 and CDR2: SGHNT and YENEEA. Trimming shortened V by 6 bases and J by 0 bases, and 20 bases separated the two germline ends. The CDR3 runs to 17 residues. CDR3 residues: CASSPTPEGFLNTEAFF. The CDR3 DNA is TGTGCCAGCAGTCCGACTCCCGAGGGTTTCCTGAACACTGAAGCTTTCTTT. Supplemented by reference TRBV11-3 and TRBJ1-1, the full variable domain reads EAGVVQSPRYKIIEKKQPVAFWCNPISGHNTLYWYLQNLGQGPELLIRYENEEAVDDSQLPKDRFSAERLKGVDSTLKIQPAELGDSAVYLCASSPTPEGFLNTEAFFGQGTRLTVV.